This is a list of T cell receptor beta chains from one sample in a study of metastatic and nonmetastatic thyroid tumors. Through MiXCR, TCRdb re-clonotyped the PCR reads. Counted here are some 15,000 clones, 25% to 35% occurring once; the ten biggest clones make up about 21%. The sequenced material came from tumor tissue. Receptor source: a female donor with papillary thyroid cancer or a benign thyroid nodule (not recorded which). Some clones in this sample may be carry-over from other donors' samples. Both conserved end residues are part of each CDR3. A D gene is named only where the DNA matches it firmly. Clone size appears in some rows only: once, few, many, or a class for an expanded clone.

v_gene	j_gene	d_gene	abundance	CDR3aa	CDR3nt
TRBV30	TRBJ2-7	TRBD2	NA	CAWSVLAGVHEQYF	TGTGCCTGGAGTGTCCTAGCGGGAGTACACGAGCAGTACTTC
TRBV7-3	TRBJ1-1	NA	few	CASSFPNSEAFF	TGTGCCAGCAGCTTCCCTAATTCTGAAGCTTTCTTT
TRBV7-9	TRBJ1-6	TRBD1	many	CASSFGGQGDSPLHF	TGTGCCAGCAGCTTTGGGGGACAGGGCGATTCACCCCTCCACTTT
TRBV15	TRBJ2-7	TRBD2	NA	CATSRVTGGPSEQYF	TGTGCCACCAGCAGAGTTACGGGAGGGCCAAGCGAGCAGTACTTC
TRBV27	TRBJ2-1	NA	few	CASSFAAGNEQFF	TGTGCCAGCAGTTTCGCGGCAGGCAATGAGCAGTTCTTC
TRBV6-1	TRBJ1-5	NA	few	CASRTVNQPQHF	TGTGCCAGCAGAACAGTCAATCAGCCCCAGCATTTT
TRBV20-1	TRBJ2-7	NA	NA	CSAHTGTPYEQYF	TGCAGTGCTCATACCGGGACCCCCTACGAGCAGTACTTC
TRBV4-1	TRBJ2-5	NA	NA	CASSPGSLGETQYF	TGCGCCAGCAGCCCCGGCTCTCTTGGGGAGACCCAGTACTTC
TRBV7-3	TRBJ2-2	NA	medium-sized	CASSVSGDTGELFF	TGTGCCAGCAGCGTGTCGGGAGATACCGGGGAGCTGTTTTTT
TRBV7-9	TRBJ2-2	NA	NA	CATYRRENTGELFF	TGTGCCACCTATAGACGGGAGAACACCGGGGAGCTGTTTTTT
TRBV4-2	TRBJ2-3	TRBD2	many	CASSQVLAGGPDTQYF	TGTGCCAGCAGCCAAGTGCTAGCGGGGGGGCCGGATACGCAGTATTTT
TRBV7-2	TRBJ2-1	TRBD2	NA	CASSPWTSSHEQFF	TGTGCCAGCAGCCCTTGGACTAGCAGCCATGAGCAGTTCTTC
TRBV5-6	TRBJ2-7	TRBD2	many	CASSGGLGSVFRYEQYF	TGTGCCAGCAGCGGGGGACTAGGGAGCGTGTTTCGGTACGAGCAGTACTTC
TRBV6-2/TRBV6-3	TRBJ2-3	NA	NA	CASSWVHQVTDTQYF	TGTGCCAGCAGTTGGGTGCACCAAGTTACAGATACGCAGTATTTT
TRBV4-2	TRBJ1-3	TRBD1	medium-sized	CASSREGAASGNTIYF	TGTGCCAGCAGCCGGGAGGGGGCAGCCTCTGGAAACACCATATATTTT
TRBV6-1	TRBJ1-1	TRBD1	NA	CASSEYGQGARNTEAFF	TGTGCCAGCAGTGAATATGGACAGGGGGCACGTAACACTGAAGCTTTCTTT
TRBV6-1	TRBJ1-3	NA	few	CASSESPSSGNTIYF	TGTGCCAGCAGTGAATCTCCCTCCTCTGGAAACACCATATATTTT
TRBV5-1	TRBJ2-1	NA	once	CASSLLTGFVNEQFF	TGCGCCAGCAGCTTGTTAACAGGGTTTGTCAATGAGCAGTTCTTC
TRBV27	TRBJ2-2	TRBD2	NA	CASSPLAERNTGELFF	TGTGCCAGCAGTCCGCTAGCGGAGAGGAACACCGGGGAGCTGTTTTTT
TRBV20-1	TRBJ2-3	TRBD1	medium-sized	CSASPTGQVDTQYF	TGCAGTGCTTCTCCGACAGGGCAGGTTGATACGCAGTATTTT
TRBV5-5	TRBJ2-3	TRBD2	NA	CASSSGLVVTDTQYF	TGTGCCAGCAGCTCTGGACTAGTAGTCACAGATACGCAGTATTTT
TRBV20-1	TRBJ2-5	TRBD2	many	CSAEGAGGIQETQYF	TGCAGTGCTGAGGGAGCGGGGGGGATACAAGAGACCCAGTACTTC
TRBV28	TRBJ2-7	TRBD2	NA	CASSSGVQYF	TGTGCCAGCAGTAGCGGGGTGCAGTACTTC
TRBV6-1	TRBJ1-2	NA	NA	CATAQRGLDGYTF	TGTGCCACCGCTCAGCGGGGGCTGGATGGCTACACCTTC
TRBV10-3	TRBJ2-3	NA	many	CAISEGGGAADTQYF	TGTGCCATCAGTGAAGGAGGGGGGGCCGCAGATACGCAGTATTTT
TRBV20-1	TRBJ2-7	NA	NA	CSEMGPSSVEQYF	TGCAGTGAAATGGGACCGTCTTCGGTTGAGCAGTACTTC
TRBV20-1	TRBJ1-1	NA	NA	CSARGGTEAFF	TGCAGTGCTAGGGGGGGGACTGAAGCTTTCTTT
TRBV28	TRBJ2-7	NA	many	CASSFQRALHYEQYF	TGTGCCAGCAGTTTCCAGAGGGCCCTCCACTACGAGCAGTACTTC
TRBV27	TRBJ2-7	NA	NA	CASSFVGNHEQYF	TGTGCCAGCAGTTTTGTAGGGAACCACGAGCAGTACTTC
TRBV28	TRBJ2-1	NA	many	CASSLQQGYNEQFF	TGTGCCAGCAGTTTACAGCAGGGGTACAATGAGCAGTTCTTC
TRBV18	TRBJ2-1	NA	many	CASSPRGGADEQFF	TGTGCCAGCTCACCACGCGGGGGCGCCGATGAGCAGTTCTTC
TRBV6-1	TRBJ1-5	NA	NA	CASSEAKGGKPQHF	TGTGCCAGCAGTGAAGCGAAGGGGGGGAAGCCCCAGCATTTT
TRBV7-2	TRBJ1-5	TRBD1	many	CASSLGGTANQPQHF	TGTGCCAGCAGCTTAGGGGGGACAGCCAATCAGCCCCAGCATTTT
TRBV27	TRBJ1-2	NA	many	CASSQAQATFYGYTF	TGTGCCAGCAGTCAGGCACAAGCGACCTTCTATGGCTACACCTTC
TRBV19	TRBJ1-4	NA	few	CASKNGPYGKLFF	TGTGCCAGTAAAAACGGCCCTTATGGGAAACTGTTTTTT
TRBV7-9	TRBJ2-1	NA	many	CASSLFMGVNNEQFF	TGTGCCAGCAGCTTATTCATGGGAGTGAACAATGAGCAGTTCTTC
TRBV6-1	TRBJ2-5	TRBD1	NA	CASSPDRGGSQYF	TGTGCCAGCAGTCCGGACAGGGGAGGGTCCCAGTACTTC
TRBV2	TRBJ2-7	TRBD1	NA	CASRIQPGQGWHEQYF	TGTGCCAGCAGGATCCAACCGGGACAGGGGTGGCACGAGCAGTACTTC
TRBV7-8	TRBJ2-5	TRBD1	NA	CASSFNRGRETQYF	TGTGCCAGCAGCTTTAACAGGGGGCGAGAGACCCAGTACTTC
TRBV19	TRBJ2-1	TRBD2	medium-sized	CASRKTSGSYNEQFF	TGTGCCAGTAGAAAAACTAGCGGATCCTACAATGAGCAGTTCTTC
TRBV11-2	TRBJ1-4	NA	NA	CASSLDAPVTGGREKLFF	TGTGCCAGCAGCTTAGATGCCCCGGTGACAGGAGGACGTGAAAAACTGTTTTTT
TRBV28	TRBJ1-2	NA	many	CASRWTTQEGYTF	TGTGCCAGCAGGTGGACGACCCAGGAAGGCTACACCTTC
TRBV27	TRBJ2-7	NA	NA	CASTSRDYEQYF	TGTGCCAGCACTTCCCGCGACTACGAGCAGTACTTC
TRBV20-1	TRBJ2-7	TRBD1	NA	CSAWGQTYEQYF	TGCAGTGCATGGGGACAGACCTACGAGCAGTACTTC
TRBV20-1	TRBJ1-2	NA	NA	CSARYYGGANYGYTF	TGCAGTGCTAGATATTACGGGGGCGCCAACTATGGCTACACCTTC
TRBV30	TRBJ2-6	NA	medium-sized	CAWRVVGAGANVLTF	TGTGCCTGGAGAGTCGTAGGCGCCGGGGCCAACGTCCTGACTTTC
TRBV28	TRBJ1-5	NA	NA	CASSLRMHRVHQPQHF	TGTGCCAGCAGTTTACGCATGCATAGAGTGCACCAGCCCCAGCATTTT
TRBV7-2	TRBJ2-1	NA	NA	CASSLAGTYLSYNEQFF	TGTGCCAGCAGCTTAGCGGGGACATACCTCTCCTACAATGAGCAGTTCTTC
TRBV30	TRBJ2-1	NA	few	CAWSAPNEQFF	TGTGCCTGGAGTGCCCCCAATGAGCAGTTCTTC
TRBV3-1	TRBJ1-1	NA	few	CASTPVFGNTEAFF	TGTGCCAGCACCCCTGTTTTCGGGAACACTGAAGCTTTCTTT
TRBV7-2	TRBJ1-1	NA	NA	CASRYTTGYNTEAFF	TGTGCCAGCAGGTACACGACAGGTTACAACACTGAAGCTTTCTTT
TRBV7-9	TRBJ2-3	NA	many	CASSHSDSGLGTQYF	TGTGCCAGCAGTCACTCGGACAGCGGCCTCGGTACGCAGTATTTT